Listed below are T cell receptor beta chains from one sample, sequenced in a study of shared T cell receptors in the human thymus. The method was immunoSEQ multiplex PCR; TCRdb's version includes in-frame clones alone and lacks a portion of them. Among about 730,000 clones listed, 70% to 90% were seen once. These data also featured in a second study, about human thymus T cells.

What was sequenced was thymocytes. These receptors came from a girl in the first two years of life with a congenital heart defect. CDR3s include the opening cysteine and the closing phenylalanine or tryptophan. The D gene is left open where the match is weak. A clone size is listed for some rows: how often the clone was seen (once, few, many), or a class if it is expanded.

clone_size: NA
v_call: TRBV18
d_call: NA
cdr3_length: 19
j_call: TRBJ2-2
cdr3_aa: CASSLENSPVALGIGELFF
cdr3_nt: TGTGCCAGCTCACTCGAAAACTCTCCGGTCGCCCTAGGTATTGGGGAGCTGTTTTTT

clone_size: NA
v_call: TRBV10-1
d_call: TRBD2
cdr3_length: 15
j_call: TRBJ2-7
cdr3_aa: CASSESAGTRGEQYF
cdr3_nt: TGCGCCAGCAGTGAGTCCGCCGGGACTAGGGGCGAGCAGTACTTC

clone_size: NA
v_call: TRBV11-2
d_call: NA
cdr3_length: 13
j_call: TRBJ2-1
cdr3_aa: CASSEGGSIEQFF
cdr3_nt: TGTGCCAGCAGCGAGGGGGGGTCTATAGAGCAGTTCTTC

clone_size: NA
v_call: TRBV6-4
d_call: TRBD1
cdr3_length: 14
j_call: TRBJ1-6
cdr3_aa: CASSENQQGRPLHF
cdr3_nt: TGTGCCAGCAGTGAAAACCAACAGGGGAGGCCCCTCCACTTT

clone_size: NA
v_call: TRBV15
d_call: TRBD1
cdr3_length: 23
j_call: TRBJ1-1
cdr3_aa: CATSRDRRDRVVRKLRQNTEAFF
cdr3_nt: TGTGCCACCAGCAGAGATCGTCGAGACAGGGTAGTACGAAAGCTAAGACAGAACACTGAAGCTTTCTTT

clone_size: NA
v_call: TRBV6-1
d_call: NA
cdr3_length: 14
j_call: TRBJ1-3
cdr3_aa: CASTKESSGNTIYF
cdr3_nt: TGTGCCAGCACAAAGGAGTCCTCTGGAAACACCATATATTTT

clone_size: NA
v_call: TRBV6-1
d_call: NA
cdr3_length: 15
j_call: TRBJ1-5
cdr3_aa: CASSSRAGPNQPQHF
cdr3_nt: TGTGCCAGCAGTAGCCGGGCAGGGCCTAATCAGCCCCAGCATTTT

clone_size: NA
v_call: TRBV2
d_call: TRBD1
cdr3_length: 15
j_call: TRBJ2-2
cdr3_aa: CASSPWTGDTGELFF
cdr3_nt: TGTGCCAGCAGTCCTTGGACAGGGGACACCGGGGAGCTGTTTTTT

clone_size: few
v_call: TRBV10-3
d_call: TRBD2
cdr3_length: 17
j_call: TRBJ2-5
cdr3_aa: CAISPAGGTTYKETQYF
cdr3_nt: TGTGCCATCAGCCCAGCGGGGGGAACTACCTACAAAGAGACCCAGTACTTC

clone_size: NA
v_call: TRBV7-9
d_call: NA
cdr3_length: 13
j_call: TRBJ1-2
cdr3_aa: CASSRSGQTGYTF
cdr3_nt: TGTGCCAGCAGCCGAAGTGGACAGACTGGCTACACCTTC

clone_size: NA
v_call: TRBV6-1
d_call: NA
cdr3_length: 12
j_call: TRBJ2-3
cdr3_aa: CASSLYTDTQYF
cdr3_nt: TGTGCCAGCAGCCTTTATACAGATACGCAGTATTTT

clone_size: NA
v_call: TRBV6-1
d_call: NA
cdr3_length: 16
j_call: TRBJ2-7
cdr3_aa: CASRENDPGDVYEQYF
cdr3_nt: TGTGCCAGCAGGGAAAACGATCCAGGGGACGTTTACGAGCAGTACTTC